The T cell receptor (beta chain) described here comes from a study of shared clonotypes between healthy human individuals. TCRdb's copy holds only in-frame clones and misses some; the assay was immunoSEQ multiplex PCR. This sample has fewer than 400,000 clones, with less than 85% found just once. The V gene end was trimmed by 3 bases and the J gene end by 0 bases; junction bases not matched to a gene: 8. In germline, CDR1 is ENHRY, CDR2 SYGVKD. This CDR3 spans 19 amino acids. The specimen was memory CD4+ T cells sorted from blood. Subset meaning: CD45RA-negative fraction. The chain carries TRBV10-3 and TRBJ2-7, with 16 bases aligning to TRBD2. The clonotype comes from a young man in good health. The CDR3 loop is CAISDGTSGRGLSSYEQYF. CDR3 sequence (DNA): TGTGCCATCAGTGATGGGACTAGCGGGAGGGGACTGAGCTCCTACGAGCAGTACTTC.